This passage covers 27 T cell receptor beta chains from one sample sequenced in a study of response to subunit inactivated influenza vaccine. TCRdb processed the RT-PCR reads anew with MiXCR; each CDR3 protein has one entry. The profile shows a few hundred thousand distinct CDR3 sequences, 20% to 25% of them singletons. This specimen was PBMCs from blood, taken 21 months after vaccination. These receptor sequences come from a man aged 45-69 years who received an inactivated influenza vaccine.

The chain carries TRBV2 and TRBJ1-5; no reliable D call. The V end lost 1 base, the J end lost 7 bases, and 14 bases lay between the germline ends. From germline, CDR1 is SNHLY and CDR2 FYNNEI. The CDR3 runs to 15 residues. DNA for the CDR3: TGTGCCAGCAGTGAAGAGGTTGGAGGAGCCCAGCCCCAGCATTTT. Amino acid sequence: CASSEEVGGAQPQHF.

The chain recombines TRBV4-2 with TRBJ2-1, with unresolved D. Germline CDR1 LGHNA, CDR2 YNFKEQ. This CDR3 has 12 amino acids. V lost 3 bases and J lost 9, with 9 bases in between. The chain's CDR3 is CASSQPISEQFF. The CDR3 DNA sequence: TGTGCCAGCAGCCAGCCGATAAGTGAGCAGTTCTTC.

There are a few counts of this clonotype. The chain links TRBV19 to TRBJ2-3; 7 bases agree with TRBD1. The length of the CDR3 is 15 residues. Germline loops: CDR1 LNHDA, CDR2 SQIVND (reference sequence). J was trimmed by 0 bases and V by 8 bases; bases with no gene match: 8. The CDR3 sequence: CASARRGQSTDTQYF. The CDR3 region has the DNA TGTGCCAGTGCGAGAAGGGGACAGAGCACAGATACGCAGTATTTT.

The chain links TRBV24-1 to TRBJ2-4; D call uncertain. CDR1 is KGHDR and CDR2 is SFDVKD in the germline V gene. This CDR3 spans 15 amino acids. The V and J ends lost 4 bases and 3 bases respectively, with 12 bases between them. The DNA of the CDR3 is TGTGCCACCAGTGAGCGTCACAAGGTCAAAAACATTCAGTACTTC. Its protein product is CATSERHKVKNIQYF.

This clonotype was detected only a few times. The V call is TRBV20-1, the J call TRBJ1-6; 8 bases map to TRBD1. The CDR3 runs to 17 residues. Germline V gene sequence: CDR1 DFQATT, CDR2 SNEGSKA (reference sequence). The V segment lost 4 bases and the J segment 0 bases; nucleotides outside the gene matches: 8. The CDR3 DNA sequence: TGCAGTGCTACCGGCCGCCAGGGGGCCTCCTATAATTCACCCCTCCACTTT. It translates to CSATGRQGASYNSPLHF.

The rearrangement uses TRBV29-1 and TRBJ2-1; weak D call: TRBD2 (6 bases). V lost 6 bases to trimming and J lost 0 bases, with 9 bases between them. The CDR3 totals 13 residues. Germline V gene sequence: CDR1 SQVTM, CDR2 ANQGSEA. CDR3: CSVRESSYNEQFF. The CDR3 DNA reads TGCAGCGTCCGGGAGAGCTCCTACAATGAGCAGTTCTTC.

Concerning this clonotype itself: One junction end does not reproduce the germline sequence, and a read error may be involved. The V and J genes are TRBV12-3 or TRBV12-4 and TRBJ1-4; perhaps TRBD1 as D (6 bases). The CDR3 sequence is 19 residues long. The CDR3 DNA follows: TGTGCCATCAGTTTATTCGCATTCGAGGGACAACCCTTTAATGAAAAACTGTTTTTT. This encodes CAISLFAFEGQPFNEKLFF.

This clonotype has just a few counts. This sequence joins TRBV29-1 and TRBJ2-5, with 7 bases that match TRBD2. There are 13 residues in the CDR3. Per germline, CDR1 SQVTM and CDR2 ANQGSEA. V shed 6 bases and J 5 bases; nucleotides not matched to a gene: 9. The CDR3 DNA is TGCAGCGTCCCCGGGGGGTGGCGGGAGACCCAGTACTTC. This sequence encodes CSVPGGWRETQYF.

This clonotype was found a few times. The V and J genes are TRBV12-3 or TRBV12-4 and TRBJ2-3, with D perhaps TRBD2 (6 bases). V was cut by 6 bases and J by 6 bases, with 10 bases left in between. The CDR3 spans 12 residues. The DNA of the CDR3 is TGTGCCAGCAGAAGGGAGGCGGATACGCAGTATTTT. Translation: CASRREADTQYF.

There are many counts of this clonotype. The chain recombines TRBV2 with TRBJ1-2, with TRBD1 matching over 8 bases. Looked up from germline, CDR1 is SNHLY and CDR2 is FYNNEI. Losses at the gene ends were 10 bases for V and 4 bases for J; bases not matched to a gene: 14. The length of the CDR3 is 15 residues. The CDR3 reads CANEQGAGIGYGYTF. CDR3 coding DNA: TGTGCCAACGAGCAGGGGGCGGGGATCGGCTATGGCTACACCTTC.

This clonotype was counted many times. The chain carries TRBV5-1 and TRBJ1-1, with unresolved D. Germline loops: CDR1 SGHRS, CDR2 YFSETQ. The V end was cut by 0 bases, the J end by 1 base, with 4 bases between. The CDR3 consists of 13 residues. CDR3 sequence reads: CASSLDPNTEAFF. The CDR3, as DNA: TGCGCCAGCAGCTTGGACCCGAACACTGAAGCTTTCTTT. The full variable domain, in which reference TRBV5-1 and TRBJ1-1 provide the parts outside the CDR3, is KAGVTQTPRYLIKTRGQQVTLSCSPISGHRSVSWYQQTPGQGLQFLFEYFSETQRNKGNFPGRFSGRQFSNSRSEMNVSTLELGDSALYLCASSLDPNTEAFFGQGTRLTVV.

A few counts support this clonotype. V and J are TRBV7-9 and TRBJ1-5; D uncertain. Looked up from germline, CDR1 is SEHNR and CDR2 is FQNEAQ (reference sequence). Trimming removed 2 bases from V and 7 bases from J, with 6 bases in between. The CDR3 has 12 residues. This CDR3 reads CASSLNEQPQHF. Here the CDR3 DNA reads TGTGCCAGCAGCTTAAATGAACAGCCCCAGCATTTT.

The CDR3 sequence is CSVGWRGSQYF. For the CDR3, the DNA is TGCAGCGTTGGATGGAGGGGGAGTCAGTACTTC. The chain has TRBV29-1 and TRBJ2-5, with D perhaps TRBD1 or TRBD2 (6 bases each). This CDR3 contains 11 residues. V was clipped by 4 bases and J by 11 bases, with 14 bases between them. CDR1 is SQVTM and CDR2 is ANQGSEA in the germline V gene.

The chain joins TRBV29-1 to TRBJ2-1; D tentatively reads TRBD1 or TRBD2 (5 bases each). Trimming removed 7 bases at V and 4 bases at J, with 11 bases between. The CDR3 is 12 residues long. Germline V CDR1 and CDR2: SQVTM, ANQGSEA. The CDR3 DNA is TGCAGCGCTGGGACGTATTACAATGAGCAGTTCTTC. Its protein is CSAGTYYNEQFF.

The sample holds a few counts of this clonotype. V gene TRBV12-3 or TRBV12-4 combines with J gene TRBJ2-5; D unclear. V was shortened by 6 bases and J by 1 base, with 15 bases between the two germline ends. This CDR3 region has 15 residues. In DNA form, the CDR3 reads TGTGCCAGCAGCCCCACGGCAGGAATCCAAGAGACCCAGTACTTC. Amino acids: CASSPTAGIQETQYF.

The chain recombines TRBV7-2 with TRBJ1-3, with 7 bases matching TRBD1. The germline V gene has CDR1 SGHTA and CDR2 FQGNSA. Trimming at V came to 5 bases and at J to 2 bases, leaving 6 bases not matched to a gene. The CDR3 runs to 15 residues. This CDR3 is CASSQGQITGNTIYF. The CDR3 DNA reads TGTGCCAGCAGCCAGGGACAGATTACTGGAAACACCATATATTTT.

This chain links TRBV20-1 with TRBJ2-7; D is uncertain. The CDR3 has 15 amino acids. The germline gives CDR1 DFQATT, CDR2 SNEGSKA (reference sequence). Trimming shortened V by 0 bases and J by 5 bases, and 17 bases separated the two germline ends. CDR3 region: CSARDAPRDTDEQYF. Here the CDR3 DNA reads TGCAGTGCTAGAGATGCCCCTCGTGACACCGACGAGCAGTACTTC.

This chain connects TRBV4-2 to TRBJ2-7; possible D gene TRBD2, 5 bases. CDR3 size: 14 residues. Germline assignment: CDR1 LGHNA and CDR2 YNFKEQ. V was pared by 0 bases and J by 4 bases, with 10 bases between. In DNA form, the CDR3 reads TGTGCCAGCAGCCAAGATCCCGGCGGGTACGAGCAGTACTTC. Amino acids: CASSQDPGGYEQYF.

This rearrangement joins TRBV7-9 to TRBJ2-7; TRBD2 agrees at 7 bases. This CDR3 has 14 amino acids. The trim removed 2 bases at V and 2 bases at J, leaving 3 bases unmatched. The germline CDR1 and CDR2 sequences are SEHNR and FQNEAQ (reference sequence). The CDR3 is CASSLRGEAYEQYF. The CDR3 DNA follows: TGTGCCAGCAGCTTACGGGGGGAAGCCTACGAGCAGTACTTC.

The V call is TRBV12-3 or TRBV12-4, the J call TRBJ2-1; D tentatively fits TRBD1 or TRBD2 (5 bases each). Deletions cut 3 bases from V and 9 bases from J, with 12 bases between. CDR3 length: 13 residues. The CDR3 bases are TGTGCCAGCAGTTTTTCGGCTGGGGGTGAGCAGTTCTTC. It is translated as CASSFSAGGEQFF.

CDR3 nucleotide sequence: TGTGCCAGCAGTCTGGGGACCAAGAGGGGAGGCTACACCTTC. Translation gives CASSLGTKRGGYTF. The chain carries TRBV27 and TRBJ1-2; possibly TRBD1 for D (5 bases). Trimming cost V 5 bases and J 8 bases, with 18 bases left between them. The germline V gene has CDR1 MNHEY and CDR2 SMNVEV (reference sequence). This CDR3 spans 14 amino acids.

V and J are TRBV7-9 and TRBJ1-4; no clear D. Trimming pared 7 bases from V and 8 bases from J, leaving 14 bases between. Germline loops: CDR1 SEHNR, CDR2 FQNEAQ (reference sequence). The CDR3 runs 13 residues. CDR3 nucleotides: TGTGCCAGCAACCAACAAGGCTCCGAAAAACTGTTTTTT. Translation gives CASNQQGSEKLFF.

In its sample, this clonotype was seen a few times. The rearrangement uses TRBV12-3 or TRBV12-4 and TRBJ1-5; 8 nucleotides match TRBD1. The V and J ends lost 1 base and 6 bases, in that order; junction bases with no gene match: 5. This CDR3 has 15 residues. For the CDR3, the DNA is TGTGCCAGCAGTTTAGGACAGGGGAAAGCTCAGCCCCAGCATTTT. Encoded protein: CASSLGQGKAQPQHF.

This clonotype has only a few counts. The chain employs TRBV7-8 and TRBJ2-1, with D possibly TRBD1 on 7 matching bases. CDR1 and CDR2 from the germline V gene are SGHVS and FQNEAQ. Trimming pared 1 base from V and 2 bases from J, leaving 9 bases between. The CDR3 length is 15 residues. The CDR3 DNA sequence: TGTGCCAGCAGCTTAGGCGGGACAGCCTACAATGAGCAGTTCTTC. Translation: CASSLGGTAYNEQFF.

This clonotype was seen a few times. The chain links TRBV29-1 to TRBJ1-2; TRBD1 aligns across 10 bases. The V gene end was trimmed by 6 bases and the J gene end by 4 bases; junction bases not matched to a gene: 11. CDR1 and CDR2 from the germline V gene are SQVTM and ANQGSEA. The CDR3 contains 15 residues. The CDR3 DNA is TGCAGCGTCTTATCCTCGGGACAGGGGTTCTATGGCTACACCTTC. Its protein is CSVLSSGQGFYGYTF.

The genes are TRBV12-3 or TRBV12-4 and TRBJ1-2; no definite D call. V was shortened by 5 bases and J by 10 bases, with 14 bases between the two germline ends. This CDR3 has 12 amino acids. As DNA, the CDR3 is TGTGCCAGCAGTCTAACCCGGACGGACTACACCTTC. This translates into CASSLTRTDYTF.

The V call is TRBV20-1, the J call TRBJ2-1; 11 bases are a match to TRBD1. The ends lost 2 bases at V and 3 bases at J; junction bases unmatched: 9. This CDR3 comprises 17 residues. Germline values: CDR1 DFQATT, CDR2 SNEGSKA (reference sequence). The CDR3 DNA follows: TGCAGTGCTAGAATTTTCGTTGGGACAGGGGGCTACAATGAGCAGTTCTTC. Its protein is CSARIFVGTGGYNEQFF.